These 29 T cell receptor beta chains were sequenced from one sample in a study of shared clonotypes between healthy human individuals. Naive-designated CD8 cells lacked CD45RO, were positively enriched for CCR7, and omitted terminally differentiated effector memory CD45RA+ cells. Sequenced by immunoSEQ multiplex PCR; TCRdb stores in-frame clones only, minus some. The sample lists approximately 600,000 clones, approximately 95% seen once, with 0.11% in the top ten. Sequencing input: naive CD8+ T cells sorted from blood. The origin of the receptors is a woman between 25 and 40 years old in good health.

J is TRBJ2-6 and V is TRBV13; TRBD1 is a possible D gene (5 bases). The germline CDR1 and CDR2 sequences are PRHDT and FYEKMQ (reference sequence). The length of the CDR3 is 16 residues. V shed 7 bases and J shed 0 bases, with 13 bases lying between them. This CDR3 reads CASNDQGDSGANVLTF. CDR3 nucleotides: TGTGCCAGCAACGATCAAGGGGACTCTGGGGCCAACGTCCTGACTTTC.

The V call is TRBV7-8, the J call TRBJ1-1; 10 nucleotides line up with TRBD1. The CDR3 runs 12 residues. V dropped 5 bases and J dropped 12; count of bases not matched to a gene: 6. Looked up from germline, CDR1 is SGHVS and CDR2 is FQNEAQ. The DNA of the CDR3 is TGTGCCAGCAGCGACGGACAGGGGGGAACTTTCTTT. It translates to CASSDGQGGTFF.

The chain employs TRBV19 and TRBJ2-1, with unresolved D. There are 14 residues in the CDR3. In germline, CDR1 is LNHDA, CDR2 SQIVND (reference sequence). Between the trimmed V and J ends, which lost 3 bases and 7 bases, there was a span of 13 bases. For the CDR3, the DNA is TGTGCCAGTAGTATCCTAGGGATGGGAAATGAGCAGTTCTTC. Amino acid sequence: CASSILGMGNEQFF.

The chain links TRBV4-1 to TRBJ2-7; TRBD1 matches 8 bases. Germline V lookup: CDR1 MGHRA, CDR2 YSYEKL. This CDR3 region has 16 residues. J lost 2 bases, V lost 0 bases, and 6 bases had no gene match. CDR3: CASSQDTGTGAYEQYF. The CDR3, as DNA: TGCGCCAGCAGCCAAGATACCGGGACAGGCGCCTACGAGCAGTACTTC.

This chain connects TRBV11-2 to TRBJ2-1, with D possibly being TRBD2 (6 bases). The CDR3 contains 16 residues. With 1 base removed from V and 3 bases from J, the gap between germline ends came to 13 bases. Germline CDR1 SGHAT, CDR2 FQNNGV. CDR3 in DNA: TGTGCCAGCAGCTTAGTGGTGGGACTCGGCTACAATGAGCAGTTCTTC. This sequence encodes CASSLVVGLGYNEQFF.

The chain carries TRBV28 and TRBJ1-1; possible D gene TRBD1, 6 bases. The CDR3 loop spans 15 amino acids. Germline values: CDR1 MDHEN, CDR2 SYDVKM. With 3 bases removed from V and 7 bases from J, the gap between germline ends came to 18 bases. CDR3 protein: CASSFPDRRRDEAFF. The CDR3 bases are TGTGCCAGCAGTTTCCCCGACAGGAGACGTGATGAAGCTTTCTTT.

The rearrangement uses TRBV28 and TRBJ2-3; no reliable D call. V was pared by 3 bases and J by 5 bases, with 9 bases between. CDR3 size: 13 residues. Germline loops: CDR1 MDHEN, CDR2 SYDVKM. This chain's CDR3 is CASSFRRIDTQYF. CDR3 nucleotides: TGTGCCAGCAGTTTCCGACGGATAGATACGCAGTATTTT.

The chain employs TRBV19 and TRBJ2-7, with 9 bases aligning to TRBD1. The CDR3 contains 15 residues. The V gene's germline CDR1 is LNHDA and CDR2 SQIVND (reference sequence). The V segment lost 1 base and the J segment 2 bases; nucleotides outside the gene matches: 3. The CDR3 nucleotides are TGTGCCAGTAGTATAGCCGGGACAGGGACCTACGAGCAGTACTTC. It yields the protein CASSIAGTGTYEQYF.

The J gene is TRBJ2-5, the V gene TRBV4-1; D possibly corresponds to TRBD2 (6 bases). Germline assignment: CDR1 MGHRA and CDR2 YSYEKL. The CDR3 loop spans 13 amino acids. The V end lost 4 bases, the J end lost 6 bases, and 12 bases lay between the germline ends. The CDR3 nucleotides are TGCGCCAGCAGCCGTTTGGGCGGGAAGACCCAGTACTTC. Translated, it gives CASSRLGGKTQYF.

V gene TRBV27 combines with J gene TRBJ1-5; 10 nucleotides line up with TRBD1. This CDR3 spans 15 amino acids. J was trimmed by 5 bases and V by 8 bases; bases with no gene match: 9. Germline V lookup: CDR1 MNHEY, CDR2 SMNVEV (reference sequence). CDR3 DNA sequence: TGTGCCAGCGGGCCGGGACAGGGGATTCATCAGCCCCAGCATTTT. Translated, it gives CASGPGQGIHQPQHF.

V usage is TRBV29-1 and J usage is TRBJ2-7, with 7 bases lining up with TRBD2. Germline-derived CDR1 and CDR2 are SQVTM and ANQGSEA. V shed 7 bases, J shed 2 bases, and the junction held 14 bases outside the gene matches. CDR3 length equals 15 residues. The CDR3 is CSAWLERGFAYEQYF. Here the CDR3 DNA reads TGCAGCGCTTGGCTTGAGCGGGGATTCGCCTACGAGCAGTACTTC.

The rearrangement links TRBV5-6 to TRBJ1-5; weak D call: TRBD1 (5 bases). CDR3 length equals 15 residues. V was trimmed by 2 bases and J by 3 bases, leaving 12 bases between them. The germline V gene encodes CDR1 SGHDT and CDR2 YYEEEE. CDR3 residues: CASSFGTSANQPQHF. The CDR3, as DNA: TGTGCCAGCAGCTTCGGGACCTCGGCCAATCAGCCCCAGCATTTT.

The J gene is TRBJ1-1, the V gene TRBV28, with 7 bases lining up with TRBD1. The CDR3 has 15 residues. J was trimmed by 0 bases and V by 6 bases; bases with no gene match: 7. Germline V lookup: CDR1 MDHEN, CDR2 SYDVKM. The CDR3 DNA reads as TGTGCCAGCAGGGGACAGTTGAGCCTGAACACTGAAGCTTTCTTT. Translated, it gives CASRGQLSLNTEAFF.

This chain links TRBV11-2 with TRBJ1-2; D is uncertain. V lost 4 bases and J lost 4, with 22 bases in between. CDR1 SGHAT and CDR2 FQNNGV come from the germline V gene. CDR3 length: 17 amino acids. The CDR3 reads CASSSSLWADELYGYTF. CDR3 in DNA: TGTGCCAGCAGCTCCTCACTTTGGGCGGATGAACTCTATGGCTACACCTTC.

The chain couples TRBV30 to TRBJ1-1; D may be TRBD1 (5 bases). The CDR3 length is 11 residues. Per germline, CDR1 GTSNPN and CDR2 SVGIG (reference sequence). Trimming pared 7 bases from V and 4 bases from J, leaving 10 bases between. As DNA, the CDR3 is TGTGCCTCGGCTAGGGGCACTGAAGCTTTCTTT. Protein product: CASARGTEAFF.

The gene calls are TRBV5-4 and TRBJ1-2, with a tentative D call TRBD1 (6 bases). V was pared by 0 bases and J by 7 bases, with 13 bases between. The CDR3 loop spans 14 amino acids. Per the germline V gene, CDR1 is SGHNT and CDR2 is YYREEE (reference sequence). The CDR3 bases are TGTGCCAGCAGCTTGGGGGACATTGGAGGTGGCTACACCTTC. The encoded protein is CASSLGDIGGGYTF.

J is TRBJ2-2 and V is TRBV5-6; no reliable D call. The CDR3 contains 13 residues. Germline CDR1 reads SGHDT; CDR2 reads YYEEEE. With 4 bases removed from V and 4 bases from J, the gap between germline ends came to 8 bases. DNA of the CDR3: TGTGCCAGCAGCCCACGGCCCACCGGGGAGCTGTTTTTT. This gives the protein CASSPRPTGELFF.

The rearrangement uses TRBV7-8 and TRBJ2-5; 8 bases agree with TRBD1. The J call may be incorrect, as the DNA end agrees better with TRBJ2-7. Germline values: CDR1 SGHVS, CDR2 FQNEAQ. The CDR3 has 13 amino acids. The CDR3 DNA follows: TGTGCCAGCAGCCCCGACAGGGGTTACGAGCAGTACTTC. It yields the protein CASSPDRGYEQYF.

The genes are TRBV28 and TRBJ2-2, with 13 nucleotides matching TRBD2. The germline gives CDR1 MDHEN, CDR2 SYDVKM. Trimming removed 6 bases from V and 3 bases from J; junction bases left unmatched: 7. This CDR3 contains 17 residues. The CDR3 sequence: CASRPTSGRSYTGELFF. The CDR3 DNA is TGTGCCAGCAGACCGACTAGCGGGAGGTCTTACACCGGGGAGCTGTTTTTT.

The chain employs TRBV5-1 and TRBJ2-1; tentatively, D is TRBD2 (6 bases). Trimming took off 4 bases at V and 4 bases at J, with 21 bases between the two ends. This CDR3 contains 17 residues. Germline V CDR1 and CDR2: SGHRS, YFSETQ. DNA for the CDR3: TGCGCCAGCAGCGTGGTAGCGGAGAGTAAGACGTACAATGAGCAGTTCTTC. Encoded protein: CASSVVAESKTYNEQFF.

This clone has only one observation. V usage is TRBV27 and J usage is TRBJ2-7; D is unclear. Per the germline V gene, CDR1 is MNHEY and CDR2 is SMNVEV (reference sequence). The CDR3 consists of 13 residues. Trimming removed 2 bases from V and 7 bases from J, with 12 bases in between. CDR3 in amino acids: CASSLGTHMEQYF. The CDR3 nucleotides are TGTGCCAGCAGTTTAGGTACGCACATGGAGCAGTACTTC.

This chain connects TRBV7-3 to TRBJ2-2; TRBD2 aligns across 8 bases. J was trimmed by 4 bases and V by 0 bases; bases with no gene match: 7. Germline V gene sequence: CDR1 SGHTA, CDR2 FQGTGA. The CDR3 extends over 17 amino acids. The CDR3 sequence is CASSLTLGGAGTGELFF. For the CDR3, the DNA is TGTGCCAGCAGCTTAACCCTCGGGGGGGCTGGCACCGGGGAGCTGTTTTTT.

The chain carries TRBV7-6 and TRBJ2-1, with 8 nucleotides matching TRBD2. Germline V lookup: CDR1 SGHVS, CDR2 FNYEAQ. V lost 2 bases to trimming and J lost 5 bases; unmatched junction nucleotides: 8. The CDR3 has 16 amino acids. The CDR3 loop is CASSLTSTSGNNEQFF. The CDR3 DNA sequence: TGTGCCAGCAGCTTAACTTCCACTAGCGGAAACAATGAGCAGTTCTTC.

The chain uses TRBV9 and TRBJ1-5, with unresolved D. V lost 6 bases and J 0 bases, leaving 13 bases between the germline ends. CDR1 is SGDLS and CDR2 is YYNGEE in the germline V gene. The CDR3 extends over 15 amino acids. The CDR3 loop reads CASTPGGDSNQPQHF. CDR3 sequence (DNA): TGTGCCAGCACCCCGGGCGGAGATAGCAATCAGCCCCAGCATTTT. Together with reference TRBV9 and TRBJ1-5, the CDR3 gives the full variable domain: DSGVTQTPKHLITATGQRVTLRCSPRSGDLSVYWYQQSLDQGLQFLIQYYNGEERAKGNILERFSAQQFPDLHSELNLSSLELGDSALYFCASTPGGDSNQPQHFGDGTRLSIL.

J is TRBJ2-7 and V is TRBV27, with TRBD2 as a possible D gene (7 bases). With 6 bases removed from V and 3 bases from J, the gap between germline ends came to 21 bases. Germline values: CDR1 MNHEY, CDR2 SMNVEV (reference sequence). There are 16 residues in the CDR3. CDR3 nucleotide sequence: TGTGCCAGCAGCCTCCTTGGTGGGGGGGGCGGCTACGAGCAGTACTTC. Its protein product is CASSLLGGGGGYEQYF.

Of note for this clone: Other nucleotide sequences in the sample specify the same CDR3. CDR3 loop: CASSLMGGPYEQYF. The CDR3 DNA reads as TGTGCCAGCAGCTTGATGGGAGGACCCTACGAGCAGTACTTC. J is TRBJ2-7 and V is TRBV5-6; tentative D call: TRBD2 (6 bases). This CDR3 has 14 amino acids. Deletions cut 1 base from V and 2 bases from J, with 10 bases between. Germline lookup yields CDR1 SGHDT and CDR2 YYEEEE.

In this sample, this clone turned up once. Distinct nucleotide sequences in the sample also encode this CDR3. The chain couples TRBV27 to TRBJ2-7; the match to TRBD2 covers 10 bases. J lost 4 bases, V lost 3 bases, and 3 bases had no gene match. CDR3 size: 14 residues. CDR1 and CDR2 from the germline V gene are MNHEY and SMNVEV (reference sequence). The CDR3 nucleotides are TGTGCCAGCAGTTTCGGACTAGCGGCTTACGAGCAGTACTTC. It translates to CASSFGLAAYEQYF.

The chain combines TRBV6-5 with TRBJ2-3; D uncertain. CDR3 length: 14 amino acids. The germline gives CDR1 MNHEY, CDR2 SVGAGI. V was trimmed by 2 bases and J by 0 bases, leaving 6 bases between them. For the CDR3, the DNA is TGTGCCAGCAGTTACGGCGAGAGCACAGATACGCAGTATTTT. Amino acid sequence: CASSYGESTDTQYF.

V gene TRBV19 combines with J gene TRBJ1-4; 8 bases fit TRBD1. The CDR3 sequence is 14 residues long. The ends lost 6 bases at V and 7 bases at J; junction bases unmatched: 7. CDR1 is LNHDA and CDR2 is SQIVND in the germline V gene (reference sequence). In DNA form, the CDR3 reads TGTGCCAGTAGGGCCAGACAGGGGAGTGAAAAACTGTTTTTT. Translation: CASRARQGSEKLFF.